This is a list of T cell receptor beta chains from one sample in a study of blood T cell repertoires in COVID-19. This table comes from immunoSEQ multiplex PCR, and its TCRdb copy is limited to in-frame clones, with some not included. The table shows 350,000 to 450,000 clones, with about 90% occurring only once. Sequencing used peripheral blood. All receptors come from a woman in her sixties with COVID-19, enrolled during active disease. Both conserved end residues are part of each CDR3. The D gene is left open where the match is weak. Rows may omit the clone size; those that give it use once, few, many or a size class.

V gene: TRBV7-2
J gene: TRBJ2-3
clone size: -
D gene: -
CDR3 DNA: TGTGCCAGCAGCTTAGAGGCCTTCGCGGACACAGATACGCAGTATTTT
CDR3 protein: CASSLEAFADTDTQYF

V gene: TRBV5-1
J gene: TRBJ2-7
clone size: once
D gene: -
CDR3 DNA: TGCGCCAGCAGCTTGCAGGGGAACTACGAGCAGTACTTC
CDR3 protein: CASSLQGNYEQYF

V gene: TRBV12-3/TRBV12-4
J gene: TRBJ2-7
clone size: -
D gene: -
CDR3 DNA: TGTGCCAGCGGAAACGGGGGTGAGCAGTACTTC
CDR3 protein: CASGNGGEQYF

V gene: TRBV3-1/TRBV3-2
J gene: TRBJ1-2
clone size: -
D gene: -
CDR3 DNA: TGTGCCAGCAGCCAATTCTCAGGGAACTATGGCTACACCTTC
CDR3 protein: CASSQFSGNYGYTF

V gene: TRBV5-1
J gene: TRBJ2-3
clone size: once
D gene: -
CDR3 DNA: TGCGCCAGCAGCCCCCGGGACACCCGCACAGATACGCAGTATTTT
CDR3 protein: CASSPRDTRTDTQYF

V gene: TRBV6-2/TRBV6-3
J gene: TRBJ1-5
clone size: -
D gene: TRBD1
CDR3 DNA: TGTGCCAGCAGCCGAGGACAGGGAAGGGGCCAGGGCAATCAGCCCCAGCATTTT
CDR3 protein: CASSRGQGRGQGNQPQHF

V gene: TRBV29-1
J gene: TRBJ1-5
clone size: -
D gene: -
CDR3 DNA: TGCAGCGTTGGGGAGGGTAATCAGCCCCAGCATTTT
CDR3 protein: CSVGEGNQPQHF

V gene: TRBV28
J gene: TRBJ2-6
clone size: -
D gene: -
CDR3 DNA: TGTGCCAGCAGTTCCCCTGCCAACGTCCTGACTTTC
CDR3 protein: CASSSPANVLTF

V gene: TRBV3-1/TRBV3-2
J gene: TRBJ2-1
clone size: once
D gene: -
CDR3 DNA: TGTGCCAGCAGCCAACCAGGGGCCTTTCGGCATGAGCAGTTCTTC
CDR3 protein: CASSQPGAFRHEQFF

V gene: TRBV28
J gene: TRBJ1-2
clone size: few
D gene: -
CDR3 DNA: TGTGCCAGCAGTTTAACCGGTGCGGTCTATGGCTACACCTTC
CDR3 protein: CASSLTGAVYGYTF

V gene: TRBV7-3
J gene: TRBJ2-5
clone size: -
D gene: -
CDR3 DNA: TGTGCCAGCAGCTCGGGACTTCAAGAGACCCAGTACTTC
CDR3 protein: CASSSGLQETQYF

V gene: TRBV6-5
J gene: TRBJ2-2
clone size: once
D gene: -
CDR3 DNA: TGTGCCAGCAGGGGTCAGGGGCACACCGGGGAGCTGTTTTTT
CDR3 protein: CASRGQGHTGELFF

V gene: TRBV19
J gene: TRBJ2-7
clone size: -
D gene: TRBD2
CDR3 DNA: TGTGCCAGTAGTCCGCGAGGGACTAGCGGGGGGAACTACGAGCAGTACTTC
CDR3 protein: CASSPRGTSGGNYEQYF

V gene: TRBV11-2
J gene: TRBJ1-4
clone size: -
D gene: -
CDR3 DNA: TGTGCCAGCAGCTTATCACATCATAATGAAAAACTGTTTTTT
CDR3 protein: CASSLSHHNEKLFF

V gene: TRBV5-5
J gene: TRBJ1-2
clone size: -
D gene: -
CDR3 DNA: TGTGCCAGCAGCCCCGTCCGGTATGGCTACACCTTC
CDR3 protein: CASSPVRYGYTF

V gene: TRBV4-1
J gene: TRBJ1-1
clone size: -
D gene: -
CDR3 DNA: TGCGCCAGCAGCCCACCCCGTGGAGGGATGAACACTGAAGCTTTCTTT
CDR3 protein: CASSPPRGGMNTEAFF

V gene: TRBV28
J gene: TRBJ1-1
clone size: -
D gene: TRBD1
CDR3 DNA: TGTGCCAGCAGTTCCAGACAGGGGGCGCGGGGGAACACTGAAGCTTTCTTT
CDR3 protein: CASSSRQGARGNTEAFF

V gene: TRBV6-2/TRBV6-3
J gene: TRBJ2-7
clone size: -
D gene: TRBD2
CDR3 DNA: TGTGCCAGCAGCACCCGGCGGGGGGCCTACGAGCAGTACTTC
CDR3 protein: CASSTRRGAYEQYF

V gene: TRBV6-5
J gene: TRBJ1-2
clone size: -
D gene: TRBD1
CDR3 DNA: TGTGCCAGCAGCCGACAGGGAAGCTATGGCTACACCTTC
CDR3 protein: CASSRQGSYGYTF

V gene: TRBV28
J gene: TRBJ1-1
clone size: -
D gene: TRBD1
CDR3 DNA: TGTGCCAGCAGTTTGGGGACAGGGATGAACACTGAAGCTTTCTTT
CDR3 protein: CASSLGTGMNTEAFF

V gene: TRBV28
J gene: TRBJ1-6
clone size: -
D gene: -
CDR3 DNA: TGTGCCAGCAGCAGCAGGGGATATTCACCCCTCCACTTT
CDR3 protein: CASSSRGYSPLHF

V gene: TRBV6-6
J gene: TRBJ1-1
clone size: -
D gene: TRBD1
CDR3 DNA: TGTGCCAGCAGGCCACAGGGGTCGTCGGCTGAAGCTTTCTTT
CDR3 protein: CASRPQGSSAEAFF

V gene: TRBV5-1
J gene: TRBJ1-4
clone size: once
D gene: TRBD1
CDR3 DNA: TGCGCCAGCAGCCCGACAGGGAATGAAAAACTGTTTTTT
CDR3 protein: CASSPTGNEKLFF